The rows below give T cell receptor beta chains drawn from one sample of a study of T cell responses to AZD1222 COVID-19 vaccine. Produced via immunoSEQ multiplex PCR; TCRdb's table is partial and in-frame only. Of some 150,000 clones in the sample, around 86% are singletons; the top ten hold about 9.8%. The material sequenced was peripheral blood, taken 28 days after the second AZD1222 dose. The origin of the receptors is an adult who received the AZD1222 COVID-19 vaccine. The CDR3 runs from the conserved cysteine through the conserved F or W. D genes are given only for firm matches.

TRBD2,TRBV18,TRBJ2-5,TGTGCCAGCTCTCGACCGGGACTACAAGAGACCCAGTACTTC,CASSRPGLQETQYF
-,TRBV5-4,TRBJ2-3,TGTGCCAGCAGCTTGGGGGGAGCGGGCACAGATACGCAGTATTTT,CASSLGGAGTDTQYF
-,TRBV7-2,TRBJ2-5,TGTGCCAGCAGCTTAGGGCCGGACACGACCCAGTACTTC,CASSLGPDTTQYF
TRBD2,TRBV7-2,TRBJ2-3,TGTGCCAGCACCCGTAGCGGGAGCCCAGATACGCAGTATTTT,CASTRSGSPDTQYF
-,TRBV3-1/TRBV3-2,TRBJ1-2,TGTGCCAGCAGCCAAGTGTCGCCGGGGGGTGAAGGCTACACCTTC,CASSQVSPGGEGYTF
-,TRBV28,TRBJ1-4,TGTGCCAGCAGCCGACCCGGGTTACTGTTTTTT,CASSRPGLLFF
TRBD1,TRBV6-2/TRBV6-3,TRBJ1-1,TGTGCCAGCAGTTATCCAGGGGGAAAAACTGAAGCTTTCTTT,CASSYPGGKTEAFF
-,TRBV7-9,TRBJ1-1,TGTGCCAGCAGCTTTCAAGGGACTGAAGCTTTCTTT,CASSFQGTEAFF
TRBD2,TRBV29-1,TRBJ2-2,TGCAGCGTCGAGCGGGAGGCCGGGGAGCTGTTTTTT,CSVEREAGELFF
-,TRBV4-3,TRBJ1-2,TGCGCCAGCAGCCAAGATCTAACAGGTTACTATGGCTACACCTTC,CASSQDLTGYYGYTF
TRBD1,TRBV6-2/TRBV6-3,TRBJ1-5,TGTGCCAGCAGTTACGCCCCAGGGGGGAGCAATCAGCCCCAGCATTTT,CASSYAPGGSNQPQHF
-,TRBV19,TRBJ1-5,TGTGCCAGTAGTATAGATCGGGCCAGGGACAATCAGCCCCAGCATTTT,CASSIDRARDNQPQHF
-,TRBV28,TRBJ2-5,TGTGCCAGCAGGGGGGGCCCGGGGTTGGAGACCCAGTACTTC,CASRGGPGLETQYF
-,TRBV5-6,TRBJ1-6,TGTGCCAGCAGCTGGAGGGTTGATAATTCACCCCTCCACTTT,CASSWRVDNSPLHF
TRBD2,TRBV6-5,TRBJ2-1,TGTGCCAGCAGTTACCCTAGCGGGAGGCACTACAATGAGCAGTTCTTC,CASSYPSGRHYNEQFF
-,TRBV5-6,TRBJ1-3,TGTGCCAGCAGCCCCGGGTGGAAAGGTAGCCCCAGGCTGGGAAACACCATATATTTT,CASSPGWKGSPRLGNTIYF